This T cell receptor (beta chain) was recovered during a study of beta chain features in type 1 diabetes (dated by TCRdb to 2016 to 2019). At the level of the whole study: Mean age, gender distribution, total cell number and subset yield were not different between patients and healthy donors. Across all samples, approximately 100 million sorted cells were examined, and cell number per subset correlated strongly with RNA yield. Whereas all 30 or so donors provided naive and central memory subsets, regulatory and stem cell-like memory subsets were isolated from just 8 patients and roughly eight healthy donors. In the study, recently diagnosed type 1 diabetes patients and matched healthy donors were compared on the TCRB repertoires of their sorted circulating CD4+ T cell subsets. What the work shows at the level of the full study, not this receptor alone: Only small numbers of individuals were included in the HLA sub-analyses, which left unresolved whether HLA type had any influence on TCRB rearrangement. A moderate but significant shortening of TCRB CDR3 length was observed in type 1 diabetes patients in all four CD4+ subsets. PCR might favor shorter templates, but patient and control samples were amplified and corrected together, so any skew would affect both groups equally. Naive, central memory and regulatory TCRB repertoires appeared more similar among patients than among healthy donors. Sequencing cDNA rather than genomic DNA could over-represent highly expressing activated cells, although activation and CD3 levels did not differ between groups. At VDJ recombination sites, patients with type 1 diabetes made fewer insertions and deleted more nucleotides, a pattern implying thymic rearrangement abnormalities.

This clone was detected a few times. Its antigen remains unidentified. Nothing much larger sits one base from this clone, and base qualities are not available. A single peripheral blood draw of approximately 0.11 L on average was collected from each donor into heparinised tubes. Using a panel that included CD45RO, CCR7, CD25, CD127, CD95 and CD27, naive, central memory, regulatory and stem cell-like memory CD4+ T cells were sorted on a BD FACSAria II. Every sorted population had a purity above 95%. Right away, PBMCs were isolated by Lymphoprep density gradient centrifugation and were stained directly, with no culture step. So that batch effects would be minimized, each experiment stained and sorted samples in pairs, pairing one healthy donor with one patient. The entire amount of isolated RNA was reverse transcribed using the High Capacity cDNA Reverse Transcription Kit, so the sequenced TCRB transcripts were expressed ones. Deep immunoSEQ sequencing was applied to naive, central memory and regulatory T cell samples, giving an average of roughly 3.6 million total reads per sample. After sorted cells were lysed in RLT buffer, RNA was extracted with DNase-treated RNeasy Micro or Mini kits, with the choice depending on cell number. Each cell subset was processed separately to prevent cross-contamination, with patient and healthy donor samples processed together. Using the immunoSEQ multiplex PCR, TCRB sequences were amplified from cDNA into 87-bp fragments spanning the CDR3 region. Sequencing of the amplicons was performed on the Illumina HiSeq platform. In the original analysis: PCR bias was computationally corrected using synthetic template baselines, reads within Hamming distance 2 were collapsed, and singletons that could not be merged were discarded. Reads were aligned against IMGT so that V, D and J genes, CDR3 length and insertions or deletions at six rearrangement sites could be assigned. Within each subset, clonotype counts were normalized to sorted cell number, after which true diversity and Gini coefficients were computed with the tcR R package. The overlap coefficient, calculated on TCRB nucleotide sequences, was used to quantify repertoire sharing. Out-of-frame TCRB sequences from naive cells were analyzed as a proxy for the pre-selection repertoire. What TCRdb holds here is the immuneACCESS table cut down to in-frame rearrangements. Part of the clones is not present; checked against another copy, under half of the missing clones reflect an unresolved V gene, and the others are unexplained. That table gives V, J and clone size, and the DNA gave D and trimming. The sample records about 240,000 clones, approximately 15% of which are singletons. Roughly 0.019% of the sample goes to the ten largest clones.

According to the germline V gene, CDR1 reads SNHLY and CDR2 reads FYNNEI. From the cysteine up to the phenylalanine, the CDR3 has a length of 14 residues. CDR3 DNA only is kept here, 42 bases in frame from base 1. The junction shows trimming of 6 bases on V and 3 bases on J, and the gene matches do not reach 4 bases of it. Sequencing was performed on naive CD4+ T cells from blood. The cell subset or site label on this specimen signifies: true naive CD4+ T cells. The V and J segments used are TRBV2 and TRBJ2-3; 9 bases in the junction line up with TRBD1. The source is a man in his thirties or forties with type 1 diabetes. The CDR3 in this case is CASRPGQGTDTQYF. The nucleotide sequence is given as TGTGCCAGCAGACCGGGACAGGGAACAGATACGCAGTATTTT.